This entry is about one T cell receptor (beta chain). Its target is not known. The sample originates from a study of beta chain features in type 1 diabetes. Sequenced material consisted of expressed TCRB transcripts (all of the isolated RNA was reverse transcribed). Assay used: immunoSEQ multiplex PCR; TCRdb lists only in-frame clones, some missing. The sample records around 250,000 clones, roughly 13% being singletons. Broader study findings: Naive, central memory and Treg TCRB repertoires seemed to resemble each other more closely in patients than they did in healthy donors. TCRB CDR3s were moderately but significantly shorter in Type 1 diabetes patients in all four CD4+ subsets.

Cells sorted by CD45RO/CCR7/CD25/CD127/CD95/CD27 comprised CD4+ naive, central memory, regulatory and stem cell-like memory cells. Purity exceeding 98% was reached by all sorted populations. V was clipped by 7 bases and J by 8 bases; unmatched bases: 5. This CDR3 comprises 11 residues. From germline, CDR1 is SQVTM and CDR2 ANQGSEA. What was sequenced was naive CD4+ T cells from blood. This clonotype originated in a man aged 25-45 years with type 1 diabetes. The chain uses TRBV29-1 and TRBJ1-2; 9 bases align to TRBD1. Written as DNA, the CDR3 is TGCAGCGGGGACAGGGTCGGAGGCTACACCTTC. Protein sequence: CSGDRVGGYTF.